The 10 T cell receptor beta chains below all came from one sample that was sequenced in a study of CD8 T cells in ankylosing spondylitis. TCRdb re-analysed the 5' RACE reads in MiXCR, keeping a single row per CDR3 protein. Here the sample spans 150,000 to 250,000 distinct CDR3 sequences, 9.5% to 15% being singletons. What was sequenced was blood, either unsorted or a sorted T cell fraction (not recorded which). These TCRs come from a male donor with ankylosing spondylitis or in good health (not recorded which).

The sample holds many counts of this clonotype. The CDR3 DNA reads as TGCGCCAGCAGCTTGGGACTTTCTCGAGAAGCTTTCTTT. Amino acid sequence: CASSLGLSREAFF. The V call is TRBV5-1, the J call TRBJ1-1; no definite D call. The CDR3 is 13 residues long. Germline lookup yields CDR1 SGHRS and CDR2 YFSETQ. V lost 0 bases to trimming and J lost 8 bases, with 11 bases between them. Full variable domain (remainder filled in from reference TRBV5-1 and TRBJ1-1): KAGVTQTPRYLIKTRGQQVTLSCSPISGHRSVSWYQQTPGQGLQFLFEYFSETQRNKGNFPGRFSGRQFSNSRSEMNVSTLELGDSALYLCASSLGLSREAFFGQGTRLTVV.

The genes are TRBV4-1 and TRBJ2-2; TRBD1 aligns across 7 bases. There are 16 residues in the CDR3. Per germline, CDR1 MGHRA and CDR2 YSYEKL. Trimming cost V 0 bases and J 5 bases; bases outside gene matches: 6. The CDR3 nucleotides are TGCGCCAGCAGCCAAGAAGGGGGCGCGTGGACCGGGGAGCTGTTTTTT. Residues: CASSQEGGAWTGELFF.

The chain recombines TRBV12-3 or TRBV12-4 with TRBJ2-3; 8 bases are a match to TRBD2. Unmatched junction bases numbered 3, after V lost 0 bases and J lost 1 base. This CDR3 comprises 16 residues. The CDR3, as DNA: TGTGCCAGCAGTTTAGCGGGGCGGGAGGGCACAGATACGCAGTATTTT. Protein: CASSLAGREGTDTQYF.

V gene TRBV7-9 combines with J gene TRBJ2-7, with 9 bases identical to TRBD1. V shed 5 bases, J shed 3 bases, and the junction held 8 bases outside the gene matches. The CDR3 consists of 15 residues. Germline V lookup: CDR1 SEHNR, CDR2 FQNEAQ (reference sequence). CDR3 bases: TGTGCCAGCAGCCCCTTACAGGGGGCCTACTACGAGCAGTACTTC. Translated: CASSPLQGAYYEQYF.

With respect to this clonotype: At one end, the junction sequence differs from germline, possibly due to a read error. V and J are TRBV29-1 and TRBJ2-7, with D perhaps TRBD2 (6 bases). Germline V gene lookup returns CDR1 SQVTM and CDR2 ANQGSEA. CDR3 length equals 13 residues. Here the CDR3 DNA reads TGCAGCGTTGTAGGGACTTACTCCAACGAGCAGTACTTC. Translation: CSVVGTYSNEQYF.

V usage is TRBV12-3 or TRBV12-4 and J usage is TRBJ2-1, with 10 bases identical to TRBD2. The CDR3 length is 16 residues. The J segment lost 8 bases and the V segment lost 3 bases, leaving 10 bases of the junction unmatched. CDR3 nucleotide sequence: TGTGCCAGCAGTTTCTTCAGCGGGGGGGCCATCTATGAGCAGTTCTTC. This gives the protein CASSFFSGGAIYEQFF.

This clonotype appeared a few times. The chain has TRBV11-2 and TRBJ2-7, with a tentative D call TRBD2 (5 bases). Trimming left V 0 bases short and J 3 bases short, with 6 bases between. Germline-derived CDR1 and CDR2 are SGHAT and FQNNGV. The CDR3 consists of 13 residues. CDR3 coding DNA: TGTGCCAGCAGCTTAGAAGACTACTACGAGCAGTACTTC. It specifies CASSLEDYYEQYF.

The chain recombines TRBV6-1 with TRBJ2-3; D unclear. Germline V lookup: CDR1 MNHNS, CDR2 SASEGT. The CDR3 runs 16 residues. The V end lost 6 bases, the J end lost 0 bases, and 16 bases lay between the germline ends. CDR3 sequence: CASRMSALDSTDTQYF. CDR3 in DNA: TGTGCCAGCAGGATGTCAGCTCTTGATAGCACAGATACGCAGTATTTT.

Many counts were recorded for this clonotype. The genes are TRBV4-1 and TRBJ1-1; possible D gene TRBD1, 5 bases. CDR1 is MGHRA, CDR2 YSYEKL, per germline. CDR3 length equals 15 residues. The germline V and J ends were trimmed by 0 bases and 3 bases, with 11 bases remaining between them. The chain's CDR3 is CASSQDSRGYTEAFF. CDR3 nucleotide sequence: TGCGCCAGCAGCCAAGATTCTCGGGGGTACACTGAAGCTTTCTTT.

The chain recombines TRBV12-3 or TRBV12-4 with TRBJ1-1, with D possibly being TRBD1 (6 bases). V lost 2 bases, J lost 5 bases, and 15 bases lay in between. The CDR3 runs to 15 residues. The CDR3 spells CASSLSGGMETEAFF. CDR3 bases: TGTGCCAGCAGTTTATCGGGGGGCATGGAGACTGAAGCTTTCTTT.